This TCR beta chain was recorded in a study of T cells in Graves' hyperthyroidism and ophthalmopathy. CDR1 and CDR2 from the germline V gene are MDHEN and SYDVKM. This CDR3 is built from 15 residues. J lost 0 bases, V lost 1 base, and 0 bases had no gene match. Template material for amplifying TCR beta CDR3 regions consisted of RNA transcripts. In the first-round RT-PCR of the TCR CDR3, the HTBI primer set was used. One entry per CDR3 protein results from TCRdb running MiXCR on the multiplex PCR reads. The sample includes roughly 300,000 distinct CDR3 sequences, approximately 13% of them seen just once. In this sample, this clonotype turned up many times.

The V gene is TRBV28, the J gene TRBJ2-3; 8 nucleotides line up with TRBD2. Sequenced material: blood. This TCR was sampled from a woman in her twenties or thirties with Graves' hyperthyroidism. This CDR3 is CASSLSSGSTDTQYF. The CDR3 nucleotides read TGTGCCAGCAGTTTATCTAGCGGGAGCACAGATACGCAGTATTTT.